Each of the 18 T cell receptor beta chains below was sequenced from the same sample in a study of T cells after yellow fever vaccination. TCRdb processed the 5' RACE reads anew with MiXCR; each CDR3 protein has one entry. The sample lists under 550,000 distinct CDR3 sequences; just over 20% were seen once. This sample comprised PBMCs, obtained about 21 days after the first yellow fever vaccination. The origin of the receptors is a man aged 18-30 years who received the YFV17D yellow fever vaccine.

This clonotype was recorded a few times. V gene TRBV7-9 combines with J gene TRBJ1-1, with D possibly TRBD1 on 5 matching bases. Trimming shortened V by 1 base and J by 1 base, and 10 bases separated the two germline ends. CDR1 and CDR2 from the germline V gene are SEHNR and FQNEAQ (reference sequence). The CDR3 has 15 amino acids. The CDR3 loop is CASSLGRVGNTEAFF. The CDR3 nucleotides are TGTGCCAGCAGCTTAGGCAGGGTGGGGAACACTGAAGCTTTCTTT.

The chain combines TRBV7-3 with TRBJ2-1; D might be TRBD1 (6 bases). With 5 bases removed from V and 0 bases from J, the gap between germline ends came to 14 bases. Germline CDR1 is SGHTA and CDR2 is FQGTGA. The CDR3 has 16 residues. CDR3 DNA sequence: TGTGCCAGCAGCCCGGAAGGGGGAAACTCCTACAATGAGCAGTTCTTC. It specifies CASSPEGGNSYNEQFF.

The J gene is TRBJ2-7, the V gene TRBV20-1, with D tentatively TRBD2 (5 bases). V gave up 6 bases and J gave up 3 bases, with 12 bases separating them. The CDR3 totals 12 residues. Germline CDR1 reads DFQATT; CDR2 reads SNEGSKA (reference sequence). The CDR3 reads CSATLASYEQYF. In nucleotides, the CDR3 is TGCAGTGCCACCCTAGCTAGCTACGAGCAGTACTTC.

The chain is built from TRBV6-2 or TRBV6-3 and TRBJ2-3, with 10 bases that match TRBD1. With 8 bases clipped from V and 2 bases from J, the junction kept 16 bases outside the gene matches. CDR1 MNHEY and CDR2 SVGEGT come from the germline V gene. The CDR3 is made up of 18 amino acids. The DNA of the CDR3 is TGTGCCAGCCGCTTAACGCTTCCGGGACAGGGGTTCACAGATACGCAGTATTTT. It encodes CASRLTLPGQGFTDTQYF.

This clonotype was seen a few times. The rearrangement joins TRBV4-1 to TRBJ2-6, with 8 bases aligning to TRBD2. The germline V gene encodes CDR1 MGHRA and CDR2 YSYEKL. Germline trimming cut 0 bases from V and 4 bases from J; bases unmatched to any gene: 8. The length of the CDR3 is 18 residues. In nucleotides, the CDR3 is TGCGCCAGCAGCCAAGAGTGGGTAGCGGGGACAGGGGCCAACGTCCTGACTTTC. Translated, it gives CASSQEWVAGTGANVLTF.

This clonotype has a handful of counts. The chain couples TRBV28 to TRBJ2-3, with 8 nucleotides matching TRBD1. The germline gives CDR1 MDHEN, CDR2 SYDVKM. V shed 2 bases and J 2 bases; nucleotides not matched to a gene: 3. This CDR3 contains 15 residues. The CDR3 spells CASSLGTGHTDTQYF. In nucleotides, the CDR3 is TGTGCCAGCAGTTTAGGGACAGGCCACACAGATACGCAGTATTTT.

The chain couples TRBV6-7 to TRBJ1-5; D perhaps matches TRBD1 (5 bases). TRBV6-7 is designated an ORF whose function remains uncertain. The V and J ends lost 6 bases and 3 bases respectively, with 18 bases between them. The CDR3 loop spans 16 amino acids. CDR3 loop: CASSPVGGTHNQPQHF. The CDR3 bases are TGTGCCAGCAGCCCTGTCGGGGGAACCCACAATCAGCCCCAGCATTTT.

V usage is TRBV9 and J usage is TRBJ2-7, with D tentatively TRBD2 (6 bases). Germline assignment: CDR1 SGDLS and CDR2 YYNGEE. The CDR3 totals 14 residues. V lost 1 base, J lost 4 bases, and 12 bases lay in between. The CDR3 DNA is TGTGCCAGCAGCGTAAGGAGCGGGTCATACGAGCAGTACTTC. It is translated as CASSVRSGSYEQYF. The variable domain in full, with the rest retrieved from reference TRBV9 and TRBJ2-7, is DSGVTQTPKHLITATGQRVTLRCSPRSGDLSVYWYQQSLDQGLQFLIQYYNGEERAKGNILERFSAQQFPDLHSELNLSSLELGDSALYFCASSVRSGSYEQYFGPGTRLTVT.

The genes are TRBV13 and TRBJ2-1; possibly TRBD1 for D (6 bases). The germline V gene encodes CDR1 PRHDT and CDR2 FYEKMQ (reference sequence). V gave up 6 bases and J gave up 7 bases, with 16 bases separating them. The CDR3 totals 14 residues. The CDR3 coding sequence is TGTGCCAGCAGTGTCGGACACAGGGAAAATGAGCAGTTCTTC. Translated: CASSVGHRENEQFF. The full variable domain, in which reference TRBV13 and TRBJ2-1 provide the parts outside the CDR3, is AAGVIQSPRHLIKEKRETATLKCYPIPRHDTVYWYQQGPGQDPQFLISFYEKMQSDKGSIPDRFSAQQFSDYHSELNMSSLELGDSALYFCASSVGHRENEQFFGPGTRLTVL.

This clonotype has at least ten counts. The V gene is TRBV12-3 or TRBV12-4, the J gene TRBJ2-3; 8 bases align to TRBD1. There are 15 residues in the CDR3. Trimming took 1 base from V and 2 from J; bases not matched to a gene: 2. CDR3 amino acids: CASSLGQGFTDTQYF. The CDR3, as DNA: TGTGCCAGCAGTTTAGGACAGGGGTTCACAGATACGCAGTATTTT.

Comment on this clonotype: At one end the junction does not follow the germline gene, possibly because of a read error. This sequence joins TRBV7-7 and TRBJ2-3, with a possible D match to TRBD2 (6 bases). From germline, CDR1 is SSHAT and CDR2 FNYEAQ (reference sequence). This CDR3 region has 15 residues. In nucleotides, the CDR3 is TGTGCTAGCAGCTCCTCACCTGGGACTCACAATACGCAGTATTTT. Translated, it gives CASSSSPGTHNTQYF. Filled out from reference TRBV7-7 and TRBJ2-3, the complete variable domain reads GAGVSQSPRYKVTKRGQDVTLRCDPISSHATLYWYQQALGQGPEFLTYFNYEAQPDKSGLPSDRFSAERPEGSISTLTIQRTEQRDSAMYRCASSSSPGTHNTQYFGPGTRLTVL.

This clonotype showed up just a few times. CDR3 in DNA: TGTGCCAGCAGCTTTACGGGGGGGCGGGAGACCCAGTACTTC. As protein: CASSFTGGRETQYF. V is TRBV7-2 and J is TRBJ2-5, with 8 bases lining up with TRBD2. The length of the CDR3 is 14 residues. Looked up from germline, CDR1 is SGHTA and CDR2 is FQGNSA. The V and J ends lost 3 bases and 5 bases, in that order; junction bases with no gene match: 5.

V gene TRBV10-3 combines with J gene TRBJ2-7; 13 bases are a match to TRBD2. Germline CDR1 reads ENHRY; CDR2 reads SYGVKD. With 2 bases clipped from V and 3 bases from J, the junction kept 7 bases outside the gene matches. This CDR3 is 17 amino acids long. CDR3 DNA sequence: TGTGCCATCAGTGAGGAAGGACTAGCGGGGGACCACTACGAGCAGTACTTC. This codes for CAISEEGLAGDHYEQYF.

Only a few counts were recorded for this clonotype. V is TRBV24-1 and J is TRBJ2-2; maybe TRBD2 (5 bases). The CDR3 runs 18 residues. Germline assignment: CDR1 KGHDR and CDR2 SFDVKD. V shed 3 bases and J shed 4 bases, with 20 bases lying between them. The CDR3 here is CATSDPMTGGGGTGELFF. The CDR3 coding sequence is TGTGCCACCAGTGATCCCATGACTGGAGGTGGAGGCACCGGGGAGCTGTTTTTT.

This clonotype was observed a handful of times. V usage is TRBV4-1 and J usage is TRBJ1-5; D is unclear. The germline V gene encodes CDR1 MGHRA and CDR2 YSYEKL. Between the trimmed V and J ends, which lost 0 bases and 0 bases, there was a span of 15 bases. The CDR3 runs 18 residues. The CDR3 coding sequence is TGCGCCAGCAGCCAAGACGGCCACATCCGGTCTAGCAATCAGCCCCAGCATTTT. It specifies CASSQDGHIRSSNQPQHF.

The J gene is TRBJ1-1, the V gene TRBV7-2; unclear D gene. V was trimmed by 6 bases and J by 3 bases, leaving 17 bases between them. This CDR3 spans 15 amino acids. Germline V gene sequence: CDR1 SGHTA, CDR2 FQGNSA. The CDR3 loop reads CASRILLGGYTEAFF. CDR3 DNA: TGTGCCAGCAGAATACTTTTGGGCGGGTACACTGAAGCTTTCTTT.

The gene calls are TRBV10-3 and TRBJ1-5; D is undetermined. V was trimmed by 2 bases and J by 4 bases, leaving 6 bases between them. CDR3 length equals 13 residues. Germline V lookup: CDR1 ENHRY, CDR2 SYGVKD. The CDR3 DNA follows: TGTGCCATCAGTGAGATGAGGAATCAGCCCCAGCATTTT. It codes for CAISEMRNQPQHF.

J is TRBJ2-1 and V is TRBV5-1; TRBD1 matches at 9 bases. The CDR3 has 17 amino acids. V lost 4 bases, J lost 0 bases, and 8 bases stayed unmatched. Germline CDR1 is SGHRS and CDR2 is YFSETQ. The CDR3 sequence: CASSPKTGGLSYNEQFF. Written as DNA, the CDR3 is TGCGCCAGCAGCCCGAAAACAGGGGGCCTCTCCTACAATGAGCAGTTCTTC.